The 10 T cell receptor beta chains given below trace back to one sample, sequenced in a study of shared clonotypes between healthy human individuals. This table comes from immunoSEQ multiplex PCR, and its TCRdb copy is limited to in-frame clones, with some not included. Among around 990,000 clones listed, roughly 80% were seen once. The sample taken for sequencing was memory CD4+ T cells from PBMCs. The subset denotes: CD45RA-negative fraction. Source of these receptors: a man aged 18-30 years in good health. Some clones in this sample may be carry-over from other donors' samples.

The J gene is TRBJ2-1, the V gene TRBV7-9; tentatively, D is TRBD2 (6 bases). Germline CDR1 and CDR2: SEHNR and FQNEAQ (reference sequence). Trimming took 4 bases from V and 1 from J, leaving 11 bases between them. The length of the CDR3 is 15 residues. In DNA, the CDR3 is TGTGCCAGCAGCTACCTAGCGAGTTCCTACAATGAGCAGTTCTTC. Its protein product is CASSYLASSYNEQFF.

This sequence joins TRBV5-1 and TRBJ2-1, with 16 bases matching TRBD2. Germline V CDR1 and CDR2: SGHRS, YFSETQ. Losses at the gene ends were 8 bases for V and 2 bases for J; bases not matched to a gene: 19. The CDR3 length is 21 residues. The CDR3 DNA sequence: TGCGCCAGGACGAAGAGAGATACCGGGACTAGCGGGAGGGCCGCCTACAATGAGCAGTTCTTC. As protein: CARTKRDTGTSGRAAYNEQFF.

CDR3 sequence reads: CASSPGLAEAYEQYF. The CDR3 nucleotides read TGTGCCAGCAGCCCCGGACTAGCGGAGGCCTACGAGCAGTACTTC. The chain combines TRBV7-3 with TRBJ2-7, with 10 bases that match TRBD2. V lost 5 bases, J lost 2 bases, and 6 bases stayed unmatched. Germline V gene sequence: CDR1 SGHTA, CDR2 FQGTGA. This CDR3 is built from 15 residues.

This clone has a single count. The V gene is TRBV5-1, the J gene TRBJ1-2; TRBD1 aligns across 7 bases. The V gene end was trimmed by 3 bases and the J gene end by 7 bases; junction bases not matched to a gene: 12. The CDR3 extends over 15 amino acids. Germline loops: CDR1 SGHRS, CDR2 YFSETQ. CDR3 nucleotides: TGCGCCAGCAGCTCGATCTCCGGGACAGAAGGTGGCTACACCTTC. Encoded protein: CASSSISGTEGGYTF.

V is TRBV5-1 and J is TRBJ2-1; D might be TRBD1 (6 bases). From germline, CDR1 is SGHRS and CDR2 YFSETQ. Trimming removed 1 base at V and 3 bases at J, with 8 bases between. The CDR3 spans 14 residues. CDR3 sequence: CASSLLQGYNEQFF. DNA for the CDR3: TGCGCCAGCAGCTTGCTACAGGGCTACAATGAGCAGTTCTTC. Looking up the rest from reference TRBV5-1 and TRBJ2-1 gives the full variable domain: KAGVTQTPRYLIKTRGQQVTLSCSPISGHRSVSWYQQTPGQGLQFLFEYFSETQRNKGNFPGRFSGRQFSNSRSEMNVSTLELGDSALYLCASSLLQGYNEQFFGPGTRLTVL.

This clone turned up a few times. This CDR3 is also generated by other DNA sequences in the sample. The chain couples TRBV28 to TRBJ1-5; no firm D call. This CDR3 is 12 amino acids long. Germline V gene lookup returns CDR1 MDHEN and CDR2 SYDVKM. Between the trimmed V and J ends, which lost 3 bases and 7 bases, there was a span of 7 bases. DNA for the CDR3: TGTGCCAGCAGTTTTTCGGGCCAGCCCCAGCATTTT. This translates into CASSFSGQPQHF.

The chain recombines TRBV7-2 with TRBJ2-5; possible D gene TRBD2, 5 bases. The CDR3 runs 16 residues. Trimming removed 5 bases from V and 5 bases from J, with 21 bases in between. The V gene's germline CDR1 is SGHTA and CDR2 FQGNSA. CDR3 in DNA: TGTGCCAGCAGCCTTCGTTTCCTAACCGGCGGGGAGACCCAGTACTTC. Its protein is CASSLRFLTGGETQYF.

The chain recombines TRBV9 with TRBJ1-3, with D possibly being TRBD1 (6 bases). The CDR3 loop spans 16 amino acids. V dropped 7 bases and J dropped 1 base, with 18 bases sitting between them. Germline CDR1 and CDR2: SGDLS and YYNGEE. The CDR3 DNA reads TGTGCCAGCGCCCCCGCCCGGGGGCTTTCTGGAAACACCATATATTTT. Translated, it gives CASAPARGLSGNTIYF. Combining the CDR3 with reference TRBV9 and TRBJ1-3 gives the whole variable domain DSGVTQTPKHLITATGQRVTLRCSPRSGDLSVYWYQQSLDQGLQFLIQYYNGEERAKGNILERFSAQQFPDLHSELNLSSLELGDSALYFCASAPARGLSGNTIYFGEGSWLTVV.

V usage is TRBV6-1 and J usage is TRBJ2-1; 9 bases are shared with TRBD1. The V and J ends lost 2 bases and 2 bases, in that order; junction bases with no gene match: 13. CDR1 is MNHNS and CDR2 is SASEGT in the germline V gene. The CDR3 is 19 amino acids. CDR3 amino acids: CASSELGLGRQGAYNEQFF. The CDR3 nucleotides are TGTGCCAGCAGTGAATTGGGTTTGGGGAGACAGGGGGCCTACAATGAGCAGTTCTTC.

This rearrangement joins TRBV5-6 to TRBJ2-3; D is perhaps TRBD2 (7 bases). Trimming took 4 bases from V and 3 from J, leaving 18 bases between them. CDR1 is SGHDT, CDR2 YYEEEE, per germline. This CDR3 region has 16 residues. CDR3 sequence (DNA): TGTGCCAGCAGCCTAACCCGGGGGGCAGCGACAGATACGCAGTATTTT. Translating it yields CASSLTRGAATDTQYF.